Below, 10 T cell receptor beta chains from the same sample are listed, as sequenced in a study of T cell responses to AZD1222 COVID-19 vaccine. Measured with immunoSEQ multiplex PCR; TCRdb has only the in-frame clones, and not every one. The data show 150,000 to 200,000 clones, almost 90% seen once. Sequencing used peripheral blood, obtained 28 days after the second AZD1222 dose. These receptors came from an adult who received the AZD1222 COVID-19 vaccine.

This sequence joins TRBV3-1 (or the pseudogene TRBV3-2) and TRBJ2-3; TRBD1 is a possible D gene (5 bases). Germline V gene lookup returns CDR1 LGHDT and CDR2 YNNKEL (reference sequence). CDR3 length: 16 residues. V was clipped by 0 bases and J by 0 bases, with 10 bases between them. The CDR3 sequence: CASSQDQTGSTDTQYF. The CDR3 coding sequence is TGTGCCAGCAGCCAAGATCAAACAGGTAGCACAGATACGCAGTATTTT.

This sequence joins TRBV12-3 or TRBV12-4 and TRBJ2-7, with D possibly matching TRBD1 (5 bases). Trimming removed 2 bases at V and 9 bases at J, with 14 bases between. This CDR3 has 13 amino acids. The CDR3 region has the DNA TGTGCCAGCAGTTTAAGGCTGGGGCTAGGGCAGTACTTC. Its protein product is CASSLRLGLGQYF.

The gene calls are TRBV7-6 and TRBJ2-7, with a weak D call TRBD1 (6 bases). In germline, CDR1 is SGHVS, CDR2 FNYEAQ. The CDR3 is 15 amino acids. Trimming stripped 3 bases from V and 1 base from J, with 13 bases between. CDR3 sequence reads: CASSFNRAPSYEQYF. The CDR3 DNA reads TGTGCCAGCAGCTTTAACAGGGCCCCTTCCTACGAGCAGTACTTC. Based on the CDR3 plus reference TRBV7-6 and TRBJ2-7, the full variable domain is GAGVSQSPRYKVTKRGQDVALRCDPISGHVSLYWYRQALGQGPEFLTYFNYEAQQDKSGLPNDRFSAERPEGSISTLTIQRTEQRDSAMYRCASSFNRAPSYEQYFGPGTRLTVT.

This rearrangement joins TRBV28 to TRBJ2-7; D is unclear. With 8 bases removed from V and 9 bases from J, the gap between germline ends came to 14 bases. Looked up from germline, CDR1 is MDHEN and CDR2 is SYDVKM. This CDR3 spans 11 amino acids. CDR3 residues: CASAQSSGQYF. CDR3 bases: TGTGCCAGCGCCCAGTCGTCCGGGCAGTACTTC. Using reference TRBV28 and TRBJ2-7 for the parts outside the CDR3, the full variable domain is DVKVTQSSRYLVKRTGEKVFLECVQDMDHENMFWYRQDPGLGLRLIYFSYDVKMKEKGDIPEGYSVSREKKERFSLILESASTNQTSMYLCASAQSSGQYFGPGTRLTVT.

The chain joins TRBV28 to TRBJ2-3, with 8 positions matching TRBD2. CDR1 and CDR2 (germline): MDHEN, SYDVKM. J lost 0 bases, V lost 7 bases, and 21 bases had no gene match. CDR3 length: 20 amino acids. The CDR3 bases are TGTGCCAGCACCCAAAGCGGGGGTTGGGATTATGGGACTAGCACAGATACGCAGTATTTT. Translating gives CASTQSGGWDYGTSTDTQYF.

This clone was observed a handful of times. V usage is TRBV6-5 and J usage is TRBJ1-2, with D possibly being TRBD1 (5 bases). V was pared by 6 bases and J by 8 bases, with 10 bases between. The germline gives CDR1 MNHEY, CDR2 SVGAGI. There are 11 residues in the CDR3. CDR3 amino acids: CASSQGEGYTF. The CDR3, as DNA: TGTGCCAGCAGCCAAGGGGAGGGCTACACCTTC.

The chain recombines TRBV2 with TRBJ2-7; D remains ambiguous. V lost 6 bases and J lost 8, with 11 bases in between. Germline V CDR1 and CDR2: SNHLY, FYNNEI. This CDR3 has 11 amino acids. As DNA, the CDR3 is TGTGCCAGCAGCACAGAATACCAGCAGTACTTC. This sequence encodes CASSTEYQQYF.

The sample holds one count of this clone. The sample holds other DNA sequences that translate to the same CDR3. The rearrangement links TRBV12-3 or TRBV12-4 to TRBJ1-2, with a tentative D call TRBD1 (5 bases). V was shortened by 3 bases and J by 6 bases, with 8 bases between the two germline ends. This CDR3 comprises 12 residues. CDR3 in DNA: TGTGCCAGCAGTTTCGGGGGAAATGGCTACACCTTC. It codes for CASSFGGNGYTF.

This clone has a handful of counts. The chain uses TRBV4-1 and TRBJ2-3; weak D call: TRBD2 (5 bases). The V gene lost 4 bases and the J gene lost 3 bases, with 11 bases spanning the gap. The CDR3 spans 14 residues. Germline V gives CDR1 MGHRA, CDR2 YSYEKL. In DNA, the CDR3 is TGCGCCAGCAGCCTGTCGCTAGCTACAGATACGCAGTATTTT. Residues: CASSLSLATDTQYF.

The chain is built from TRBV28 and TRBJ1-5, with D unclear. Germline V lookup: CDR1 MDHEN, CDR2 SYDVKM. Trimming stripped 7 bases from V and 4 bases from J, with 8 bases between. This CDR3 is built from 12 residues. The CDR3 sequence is CASTVQNQPQHF. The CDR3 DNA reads TGTGCCAGCACCGTCCAGAATCAGCCCCAGCATTTT.